Given below is one TCR beta chain in context. Antigen specificity is unknown. The entry originates in a study of cytomegalovirus exposure and HLA in healthy donors. Study results and caveats: Earlier findings revealed that most TCR beta V segments proved productive either about 90% or about 30% of the time.

PCR was performed using 60 Vbeta and 13 Jbeta primers. Clones were sequenced by immunoSEQ multiplex PCR, and TCRdb holds only the in-frame ones, with some missing. The table lists 80,000 to 100,000 clones, under 75% of them singletons. Germline V CDR1 and CDR2: MDHEN, SYDVKM. The CDR3 totals 13 residues. V lost 2 bases and J 5 bases, leaving 9 bases between the germline ends. This receptor was identified in a man between 50 and 59 years old in good health and CMV-seronegative. V and J are TRBV28 and TRBJ2-5, with D unresolved. Sequencing used PBMCs. CDR3 in DNA: TGTGCCAGCAGTTTAACTCAATGGGAGACCCAGTACTTC. Its protein is CASSLTQWETQYF.